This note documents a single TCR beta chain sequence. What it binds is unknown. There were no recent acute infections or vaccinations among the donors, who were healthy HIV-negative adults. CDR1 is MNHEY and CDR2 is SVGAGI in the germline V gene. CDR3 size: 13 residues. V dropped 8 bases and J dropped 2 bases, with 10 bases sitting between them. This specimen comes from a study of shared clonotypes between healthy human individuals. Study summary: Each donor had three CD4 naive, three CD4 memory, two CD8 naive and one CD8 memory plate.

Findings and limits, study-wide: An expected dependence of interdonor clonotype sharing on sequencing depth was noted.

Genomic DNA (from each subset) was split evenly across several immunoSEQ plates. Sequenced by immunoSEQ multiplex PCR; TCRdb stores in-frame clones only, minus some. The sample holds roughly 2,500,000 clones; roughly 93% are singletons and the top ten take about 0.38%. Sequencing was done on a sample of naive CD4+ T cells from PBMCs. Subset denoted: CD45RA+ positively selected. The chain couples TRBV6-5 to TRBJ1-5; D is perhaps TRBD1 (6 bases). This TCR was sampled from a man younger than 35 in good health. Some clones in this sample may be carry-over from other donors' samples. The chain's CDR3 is CASGGAGNQPQHF. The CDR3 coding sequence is TGTGCCAGCGGGGGGGCAGGCAATCAGCCCCAGCATTTT.